Here is one TCR beta chain with its context. The data derive from a study of PD-L1 blockade in urothelial cancer. After removal of 2 bases from V and 2 bases from J, the junction contained 9 bases not matched to a gene. Germline V gives CDR1 WSHSY, CDR2 SAAADI. This CDR3 region has 17 residues. Sequenced by immunoSEQ multiplex PCR; TCRdb stores in-frame clones only, minus some. Seen here are some 25,000 clones, roughly 80% observed once, and the top ten hold roughly 9.1%. This TCR derives from a man aged 65 to 85 with urothelial cancer. This specimen consisted of PBMCs, obtained around atezolizumab (anti-PD-L1) treatment. The chain combines TRBV10-2 with TRBJ2-7, with TRBD1 matching 10 bases. The CDR3: CASSEGTRQGATYEQYF. CDR3 DNA sequence: TGCGCCAGCAGTGAGGGCACCCGACAGGGGGCTACCTACGAGCAGTACTTC.